This is a list of T cell receptor beta chains from one sample in a study of blood T cell repertoires in COVID-19. Data came from immunoSEQ multiplex PCR; TCRdb stores just in-frame clones and leaves some out. This sample has around 45,000 clones, with 65% to 85% found just once. The sequenced material came from peripheral blood. The receptors shown here come from a man older than 75 in a cohort sampled during active COVID-19. The CDR3 runs from the conserved cysteine through the conserved F or W. D genes are given only for firm matches.

J	V	D	CDR3	DNA
TRBJ1-6	TRBV4-1	TRBD1	CASRGIGQGPSSYNSPLHF	TGCGCCAGCAGGGGGATTGGACAGGGGCCGAGCTCCTATAATTCACCCCTCCACTTT
TRBJ1-1	TRBV29-1	NA	CSVDRGRGNTEAFF	TGCAGCGTTGATCGTGGCAGGGGGAACACTGAAGCTTTCTTT
TRBJ1-5	TRBV4-1	TRBD1	CASSREGTGAEPQHF	TGCGCCAGCAGCCGTGAGGGGACAGGAGCAGAGCCCCAGCATTTT
TRBJ1-1	TRBV7-2	NA	CASSLGTQRGAFF	TGTGCCAGCAGCTTAGGTACACAAAGAGGAGCTTTCTTT
TRBJ1-4	TRBV5-6	TRBD1	CASSYRDSIGKLFF	TGTGCCAGCAGCTATCGGGACAGCATTGGAAAACTGTTTTTT
TRBJ2-2	TRBV5-6	NA	CASTMGRSNTGELFF	TGTGCCAGCACCATGGGTAGGAGTAACACCGGGGAGCTGTTTTTT
TRBJ2-1	TRBV4-1	NA	CASSQVASEAYNEQFF	TGCGCCAGCAGCCAAGTGGCTAGCGAGGCCTACAATGAGCAGTTCTTC
TRBJ1-2	TRBV27	NA	CASRLTGGGYTF	TGTGCCAGCAGGTTGACAGGAGGAGGCTACACCTTC
TRBJ2-3	TRBV29-1	NA	CSVVGGKSTDTQYF	TGCAGCGTTGTTGGCGGGAAGAGCACAGATACGCAGTATTTT
TRBJ1-3	TRBV6-5	NA	CATRGARAGNTIYF	TGTGCCACCCGGGGGGCGAGGGCAGGAAACACCATATATTTT
TRBJ2-2	TRBV14	TRBD1	CASSQLRGRGTGELFF	TGTGCCAGCAGCCAACTCAGGGGGCGAGGCACCGGGGAGCTGTTTTTT
TRBJ2-7	TRBV28	NA	CASSLGAKEQYF	TGTGCCAGCAGTTTAGGAGCGAAAGAGCAGTACTTC
TRBJ1-1	TRBV2	NA	CASRDRNTEAFF	TGTGCCAGCAGGGACAGGAACACTGAAGCTTTCTTT